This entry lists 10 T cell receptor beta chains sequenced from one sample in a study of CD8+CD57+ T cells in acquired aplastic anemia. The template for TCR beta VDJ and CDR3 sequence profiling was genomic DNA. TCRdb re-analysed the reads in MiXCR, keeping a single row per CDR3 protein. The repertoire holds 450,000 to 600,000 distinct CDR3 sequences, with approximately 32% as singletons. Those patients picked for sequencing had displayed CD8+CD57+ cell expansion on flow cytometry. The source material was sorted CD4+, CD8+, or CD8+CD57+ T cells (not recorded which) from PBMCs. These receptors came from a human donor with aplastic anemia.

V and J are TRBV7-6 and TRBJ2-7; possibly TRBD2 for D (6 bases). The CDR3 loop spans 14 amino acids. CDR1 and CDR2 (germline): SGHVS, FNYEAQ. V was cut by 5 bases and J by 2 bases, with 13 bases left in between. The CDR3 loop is CASSQMEGTYEQYF. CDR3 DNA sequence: TGTGCCAGCAGCCAGATGGAGGGTACCTACGAGCAGTACTTC.

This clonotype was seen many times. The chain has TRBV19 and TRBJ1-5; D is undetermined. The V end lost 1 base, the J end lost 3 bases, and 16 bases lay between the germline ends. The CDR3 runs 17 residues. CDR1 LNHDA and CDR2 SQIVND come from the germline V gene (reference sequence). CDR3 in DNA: TGTGCCAGTAGTATAGGGGCTTGGGCAGCTAACAATCAGCCCCAGCATTTT. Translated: CASSIGAWAANNQPQHF.

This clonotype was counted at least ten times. Here the CDR3 reads CASSFDRGAFF. The DNA for the CDR3 is TGTGCCAGCAGCTTTGACAGGGGAGCTTTCTTT. The chain recombines TRBV7-9 with TRBJ1-1, with 8 bases aligning to TRBD1. Germline CDR1 and CDR2: SEHNR and FQNEAQ (reference sequence). This CDR3 spans 11 amino acids. The V gene end was trimmed by 3 bases and the J gene end by 10 bases; junction bases not matched to a gene: 1.

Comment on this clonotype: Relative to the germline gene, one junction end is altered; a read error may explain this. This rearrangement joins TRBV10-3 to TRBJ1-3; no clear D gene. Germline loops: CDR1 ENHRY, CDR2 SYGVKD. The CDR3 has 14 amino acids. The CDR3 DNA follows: TGTGCCAGCAGTTTGCAAACCTCTGGAAACACCATATATTTT. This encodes CASSLQTSGNTIYF.

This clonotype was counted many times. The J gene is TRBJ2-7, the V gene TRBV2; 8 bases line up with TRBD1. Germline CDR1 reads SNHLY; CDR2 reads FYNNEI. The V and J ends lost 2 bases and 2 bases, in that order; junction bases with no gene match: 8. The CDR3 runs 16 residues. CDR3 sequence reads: CASSERGWDRTYEQYF. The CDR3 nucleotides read TGTGCCAGCAGTGAAAGGGGATGGGACAGGACCTACGAGCAGTACTTC. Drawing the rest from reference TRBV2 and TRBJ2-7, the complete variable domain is EPEVTQTPSHQVTQMGQEVILRCVPISNHLYFYWYRQILGQKVEFLVSFYNNEISEKSEIFDDQFSVERPDGSNFTLKIRSTKLEDSAMYFCASSERGWDRTYEQYFGPGTRLTVT.

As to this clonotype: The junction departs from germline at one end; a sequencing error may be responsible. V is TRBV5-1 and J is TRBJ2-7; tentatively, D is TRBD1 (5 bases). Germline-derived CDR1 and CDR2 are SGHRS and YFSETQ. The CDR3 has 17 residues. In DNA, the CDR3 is TGTGCCAGCTCACCTGAACGTGGACAAGGGGCACCCTACGAGCAGTACTTC. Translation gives CASSPERGQGAPYEQYF. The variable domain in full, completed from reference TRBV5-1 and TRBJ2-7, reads KAGVTQTPRYLIKTRGQQVTLSCSPISGHRSVSWYQQTPGQGLQFLFEYFSETQRNKGNFPGRFSGRQFSNSRSEMNVSTLELGDSALYLCASSPERGQGAPYEQYFGPGTRLTVT.

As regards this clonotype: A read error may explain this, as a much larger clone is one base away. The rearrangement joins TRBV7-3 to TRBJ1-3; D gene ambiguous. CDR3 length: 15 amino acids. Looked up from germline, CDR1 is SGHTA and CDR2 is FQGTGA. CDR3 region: CASSLHPNSGNTTYF. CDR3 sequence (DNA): TGTGCCAGCAGCCTGCACCCTAACTCTGGAAACACCACATATTTT.

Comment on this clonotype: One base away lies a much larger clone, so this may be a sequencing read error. The CDR3 DNA follows: TGTGCCAGCAGCTTTGGACAGGGGGATGGCCACACCTTC. It codes for CASSFGQGDGHTF. This sequence joins TRBV7-2 and TRBJ1-2, with TRBD1 matching 10 bases. Germline CDR1 is SGHTA and CDR2 is FQGNSA. CDR3 length: 13 residues.

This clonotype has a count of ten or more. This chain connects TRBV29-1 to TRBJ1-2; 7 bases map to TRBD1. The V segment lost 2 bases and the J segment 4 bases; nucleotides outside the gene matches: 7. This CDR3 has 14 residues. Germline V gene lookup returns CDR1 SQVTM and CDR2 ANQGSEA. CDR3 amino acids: CSVETRGDSYGYTF. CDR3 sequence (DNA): TGCAGCGTTGAAACCAGGGGGGACAGCTATGGCTACACCTTC.

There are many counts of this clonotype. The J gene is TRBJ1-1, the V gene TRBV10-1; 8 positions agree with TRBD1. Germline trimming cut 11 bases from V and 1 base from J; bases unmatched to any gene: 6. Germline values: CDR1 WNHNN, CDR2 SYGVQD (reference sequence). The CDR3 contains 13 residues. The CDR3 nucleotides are TGCGCCGGAGGACAGGGCAAGAACACTGAAGCTTTCTTT. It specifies CAGGQGKNTEAFF.